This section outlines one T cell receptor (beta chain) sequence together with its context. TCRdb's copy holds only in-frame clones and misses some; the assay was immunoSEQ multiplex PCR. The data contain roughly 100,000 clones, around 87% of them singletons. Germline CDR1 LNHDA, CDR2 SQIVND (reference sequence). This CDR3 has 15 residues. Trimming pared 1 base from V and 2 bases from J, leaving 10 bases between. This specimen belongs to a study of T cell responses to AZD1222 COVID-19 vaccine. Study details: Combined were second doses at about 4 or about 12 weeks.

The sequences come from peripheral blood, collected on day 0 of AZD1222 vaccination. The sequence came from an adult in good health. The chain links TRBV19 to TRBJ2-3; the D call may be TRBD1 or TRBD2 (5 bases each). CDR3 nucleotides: TGTGCCAGTAGTATAGCGGGGCAGATCACAGATACGCAGTATTTT. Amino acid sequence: CASSIAGQITDTQYF.